This T cell receptor beta chain was captured in a study of T cells in Graves' hyperthyroidism and ophthalmopathy. Germline V gene sequence: CDR1 SGHNT, CDR2 YENEEA. CDR3 length: 15 amino acids. Trimming took 3 bases from V and 9 from J; bases not matched to a gene: 6. General study findings and limits: Blood also showed most of the thyroid clonotypes that were expanded above 0.001.

The table lists this clonotype with many counts. Its target is not known. It was RNA transcripts that yielded the amplified TCR beta CDR3 regions. The TCR CDR3 was amplified in a first-round RT-PCR using the HTBI primer set. TCRdb reanalysed the multiplex PCR reads using MiXCR and keeps one entry per CDR3 protein. This table holds about 380,000 distinct CDR3 sequences, more than 14% found once. The source of this sequence is a woman aged 25 to 39 with Graves' ophthalmopathy. The rearrangement uses TRBV11-3 and TRBJ2-2, with 11 bases that match TRBD2. The specimen was blood. The CDR3 sequence is CASSFLASGGWELFF. CDR3 in DNA: TGTGCCAGCAGCTTTTTGGCTAGCGGGGGGTGGGAGCTGTTTTTT.